Detailed here is one T cell receptor (beta chain). Its antigen remains unknown. The germline gives CDR1 MDHEN, CDR2 SYDVKM. This CDR3 spans 19 amino acids. V dropped 2 bases and J dropped 1; count of bases not matched to a gene: 10. This sample stems from a study of cytomegalovirus exposure and HLA in healthy donors. General study results and limits: One cluster of highly shared sequence variants probably arose as a sequencing artifact.

PCR primers comprised 60 Vbeta and 13 Jbeta primers. The method was immunoSEQ multiplex PCR; TCRdb's version includes in-frame clones alone and lacks a portion of them. Of tens of thousands of clones in the sample, approximately 79% were seen once. This TCR was sampled from a woman aged 40 to 49 in good health and CMV-seropositive. V usage is TRBV28 and J usage is TRBJ2-3, with TRBD2 matching over 12 bases. Sequenced material: PBMCs. The CDR3 coding sequence is TGTGCCAGCAGTTTAGGTGCTAGCGGGGGGGCCGGGGGCACAGATACGCAGTATTTT. Protein: CASSLGASGGAGGTDTQYF.